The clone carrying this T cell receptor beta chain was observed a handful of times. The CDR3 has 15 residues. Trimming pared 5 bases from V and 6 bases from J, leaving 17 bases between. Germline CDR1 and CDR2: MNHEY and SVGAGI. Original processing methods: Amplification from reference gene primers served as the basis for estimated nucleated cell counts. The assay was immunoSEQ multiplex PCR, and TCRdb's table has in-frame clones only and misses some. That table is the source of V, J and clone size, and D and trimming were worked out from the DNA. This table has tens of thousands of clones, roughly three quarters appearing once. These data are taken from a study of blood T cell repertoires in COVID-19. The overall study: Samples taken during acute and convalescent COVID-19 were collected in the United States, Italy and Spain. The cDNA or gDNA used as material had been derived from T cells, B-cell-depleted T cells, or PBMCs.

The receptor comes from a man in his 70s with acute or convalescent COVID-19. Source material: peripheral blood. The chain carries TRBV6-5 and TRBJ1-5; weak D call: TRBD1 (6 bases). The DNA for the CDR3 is TGTGCCAGCAGTCCCAGGCAGGGGCTGCGTCAGCCCCAGCATTTT. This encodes CASSPRQGLRQPQHF.